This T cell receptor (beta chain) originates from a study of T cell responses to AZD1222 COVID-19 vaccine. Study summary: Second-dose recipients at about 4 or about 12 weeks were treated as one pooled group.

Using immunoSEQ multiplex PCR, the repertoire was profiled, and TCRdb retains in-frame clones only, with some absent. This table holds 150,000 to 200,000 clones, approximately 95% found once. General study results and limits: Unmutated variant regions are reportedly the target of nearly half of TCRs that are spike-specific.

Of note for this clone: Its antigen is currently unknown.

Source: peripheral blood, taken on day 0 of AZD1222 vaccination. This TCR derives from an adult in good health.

CDR3 sequence reads: CSASAGGVYNEQFF. Written as DNA, the CDR3 is TGCAGTGCTAGTGCCGGGGGGGTTTACAATGAGCAGTTCTTC. The chain recombines TRBV20-1 with TRBJ2-1, with 8 bases identical to TRBD2. Germline-derived CDR1 and CDR2 are DFQATT and SNEGSKA (reference sequence). V lost 3 bases and J lost 4; bases outside the gene matches: 5. The CDR3 extends over 14 amino acids.